Listed here are 7 T cell receptor delta chains from one sample, sequenced in a study of γδ T cells in repeated Plasmodium falciparum infection. Bulk repertoires came from Vgamma9/Vdelta2+ or Vdelta2-negative gammadelta T cells flow-sorted from PBMC. TCRdb redid the clone calls on the multiplex PCR reads with CATT. This sample carries tens of thousands of delta-chain clones, 1.4% of them seen once, and the ten largest clones take about 10%. Sequencing was performed on gamma-delta T cells from blood. The receptors were sampled from a pool of human donors (malaria-infected and uninfected, not separated).

On this clone itself: A far larger clone is a single base away, which makes a read error likely. The sample holds other DNA sequences that translate to the same CDR3. V usage is TRDV2 and J usage is TRDJ1, with TRDD3 identical over 12 bases. TCRdb lists no J gene, so it was determined here by aligning the DNA to germline. The CDR3 totals 22 residues. The V gene's germline CDR1 is GEAIGNYY and CDR2 EKD. V gave up 0 bases and J gave up 0 bases; unmatched junction bases: 19. The chain's CDR3 is CACDTPDSGPLGDTPDTDKLIF. The CDR3 DNA sequence: TGTGCCTGTGACACCCCTGATTCAGGCCCACTGGGGGATACTCCGGACACCGATAAACTCATCTTT.

Regarding this clone: This is likely an artifact of a read error, given a far larger clone one base away. J is TRDJ1 and V is TRDV1; TRDD3 matches 10 bases. The J gene comes from matching the DNA to germline here; TCRdb lacks it. CDR1 TSWWSYY and CDR2 QGS come from the germline V gene. This CDR3 comprises 21 residues. Trimming took 3 bases from V and 2 from J; bases not matched to a gene: 21. The CDR3 loop reads CALGELVFASWGIKWTDKLIF. DNA for the CDR3: TGTGCTCTTGGGGAGCTAGTATTCGCCTCCTGGGGGATAAAGTGGACCGATAAACTCATCTTT.

As concerns this clone: This DNA's translation and the protein TCRdb lists, from a much larger clone, do not match at residue 14, likely due to a read error; the protein shown is translated from the DNA. This sequence joins TRDV1 and TRDJ1; 7 positions agree with TRDD2. Trimming removed 5 bases from V and 0 bases from J; junction bases left unmatched: 36. The CDR3 consists of 25 residues. The germline V gene has CDR1 TSWWSYY and CDR2 QGS. The chain's CDR3 is CALGKGSSYIHYGEYAYSYTDKLIF. As DNA, the CDR3 is TGTGCTCTTGGGAAGGGGAGTTCCTACATCCATTATGGGGAATACGCTTACTCCTACACCGATAAACTCATCTTT.

There are a few counts of this clone. This DNA translates differently at residue 7 from the TCRdb protein, which is that of a much larger clone; a read error is likely, and the protein shown is the DNA's own translation. The genes are TRDV1 and TRDJ2, with 13 nucleotides matching TRDD3. The J gene, left out of TCRdb, was set here by checking the DNA against germline. Germline V gene lookup returns CDR1 TSWWSYY and CDR2 QGS. This CDR3 spans 24 amino acids. Trimming at V came to 2 bases and at J to 6 bases, leaving 27 bases not matched to a gene. The DNA of the CDR3 is TGTGCTCTTGGGGAATCGATGACCTTCCCACCTTTTACTGGGGGATACGCGGGAGCAGCACAACTCTTCTTT. Translating it yields CALGESMTFPPFTGGYAGAAQLFF.

This clone was counted between two and nine times. The amino acid sequence in TCRdb belongs to a much larger clone and departs from this DNA's translation at residue 15, likely a sequencing read error; the sequence shown is translated from the DNA. The rearrangement uses TRDV2 and TRDJ1; 8 bases line up with TRDD3. The J gene, left out of TCRdb, was set here by checking the DNA against germline. Germline V gene lookup returns CDR1 GEAIGNYY and CDR2 EKD. Germline trimming cut 0 bases from V and 1 base from J; bases unmatched to any gene: 21. This CDR3 is 21 amino acids long. The CDR3 here is CACDTVPGAGGGTGGTDKLIF. The DNA for the CDR3 is TGTGCCTGTGACACCGTTCCCGGTGCTGGGGGAGGAACGGGTGGCACCGATAAACTCATCTTT.

This clone ranks as medium-sized (0.01 to 0.1%). Within the sample, other DNA sequences also encode this same CDR3. The V and J genes are TRDV1 and TRDJ1, with 8 bases fitting TRDD2. The J segment lost 0 bases and the V segment lost 2 bases, leaving 17 bases of the junction unmatched. The CDR3 runs to 20 residues. The V gene's germline CDR1 is TSWWSYY and CDR2 QGS. CDR3 region: CALGEGAFLGMAGYTDKLIF. CDR3 bases: TGTGCTCTTGGGGAAGGGGCCTTCCTAGGGATGGCTGGGTACACCGATAAACTCATCTTT.

On this clone itself: The protein that TCRdb holds for this DNA derives from a much larger clone and differs from the translated DNA at residue 4, which likely indicates a read error; the protein shown here is translated from the DNA. The chain employs TRDV1 and TRDJ1, with D maybe TRDD3 (6 bases). The CDR3 totals 19 residues. In germline, CDR1 is TSWWSYY, CDR2 QGS. CDR3 nucleotide sequence: TGTGCTCTTGTGGAACTACCCCGTCTGGGGAATACGGACCCTGTGGAACTCATCTTT. This translates into CALVELPRLGNTDPVELIF.